Reported below is one T cell receptor beta chain. The sample belongs to a study of blood T cell repertoires in COVID-19. For the study at large: Samples of COVID-19 (acute and convalescent) were obtained from the United States, Italy and Spain.

Sequencing was performed with immunoSEQ multiplex PCR; in TCRdb, only in-frame clones are kept and a portion is missing. The sample consists of 200,000 to 250,000 clones, 83% of them appearing once. CDR1 and CDR2 (germline): SGHAT, FQNNGV. The CDR3 runs to 15 residues. Trimming took off 1 base at V and 6 bases at J, with 10 bases between the two ends. The genes are TRBV11-2 and TRBJ1-6; D call uncertain. This clonotype was sampled from a woman between 45 and 65 years old who had been exposed to COVID-19. Material for sequencing was PBMCs or T cells enriched from blood (not recorded which). DNA of the CDR3: TGTGCCAGCAGCTTAGTTTCCAGGATTAATTCACCCCTCCACTTT. This codes for CASSLVSRINSPLHF.